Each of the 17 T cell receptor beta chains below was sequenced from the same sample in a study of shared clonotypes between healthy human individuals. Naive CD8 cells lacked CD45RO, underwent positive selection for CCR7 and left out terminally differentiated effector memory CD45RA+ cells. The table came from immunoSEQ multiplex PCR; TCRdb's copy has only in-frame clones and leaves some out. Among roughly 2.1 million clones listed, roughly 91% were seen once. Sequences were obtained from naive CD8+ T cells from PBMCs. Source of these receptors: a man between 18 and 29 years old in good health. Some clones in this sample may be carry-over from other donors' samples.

The CDR3 nucleotides read TGTGCCAGCAGCCAGACTAGCGGGGATAGGGCCGGGGAGCTGTTTTTT. This codes for CASSQTSGDRAGELFF. The chain couples TRBV7-9 to TRBJ2-2; TRBD2 matches at 11 bases. Germline V CDR1 and CDR2: SEHNR, FQNEAQ (reference sequence). The CDR3 has 16 amino acids. V was clipped by 5 bases and J by 6 bases; unmatched bases: 8.

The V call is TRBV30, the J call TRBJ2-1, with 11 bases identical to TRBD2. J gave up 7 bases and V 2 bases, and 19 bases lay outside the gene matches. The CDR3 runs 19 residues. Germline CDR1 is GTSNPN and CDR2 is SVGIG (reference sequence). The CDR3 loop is CAWSPFPRRLAGGGNEQFF. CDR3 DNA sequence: TGTGCCTGGAGTCCCTTCCCCCGTAGGCTAGCGGGAGGCGGAAATGAGCAGTTCTTC.

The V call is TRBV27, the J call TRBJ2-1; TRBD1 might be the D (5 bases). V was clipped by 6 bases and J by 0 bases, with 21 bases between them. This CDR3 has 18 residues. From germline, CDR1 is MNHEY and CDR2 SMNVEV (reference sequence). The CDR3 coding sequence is TGTGCCAGCAGCCTAATACAGGCCCTGACGAGCTCCTACAATGAGCAGTTCTTC. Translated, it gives CASSLIQALTSSYNEQFF.

The CDR3 here is CASTPGLAADTQYF. The CDR3 DNA reads as TGTGCCAGCACCCCCGGGTTAGCAGCAGATACGCAGTATTTT. The V and J genes are TRBV27 and TRBJ2-3, with unresolved D. The germline V and J ends were trimmed by 7 bases and 4 bases, with 15 bases remaining between them. The CDR3 sequence is 14 residues long. Germline V gene data show CDR1 as MNHEY and CDR2 as SMNVEV (reference sequence).

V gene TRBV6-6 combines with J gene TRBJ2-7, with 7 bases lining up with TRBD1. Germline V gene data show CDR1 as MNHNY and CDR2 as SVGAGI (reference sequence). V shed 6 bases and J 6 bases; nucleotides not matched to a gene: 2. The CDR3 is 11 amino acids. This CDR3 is CASRTGREQYF. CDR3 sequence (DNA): TGTGCCAGCAGGACAGGGCGCGAGCAGTACTTC.

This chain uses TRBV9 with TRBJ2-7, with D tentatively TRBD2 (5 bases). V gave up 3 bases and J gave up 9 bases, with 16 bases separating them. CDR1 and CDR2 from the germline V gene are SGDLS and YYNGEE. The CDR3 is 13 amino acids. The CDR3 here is CASSARPRTRQYF. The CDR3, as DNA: TGTGCCAGCAGCGCGCGACCTAGGACTCGGCAGTACTTC.

The CDR3, as DNA: TGTGCTAGTGGTTTGGGCGTGAACACTGAAGCTTTCTTT. Amino acid sequence: CASGLGVNTEAFF. The chain has TRBV12-5 and TRBJ1-1; D gene ambiguous. Trimming stripped 1 base from V and 0 bases from J, with 3 bases between. The germline V gene has CDR1 LGHNT and CDR2 FRNRAP. CDR3 length: 13 amino acids.

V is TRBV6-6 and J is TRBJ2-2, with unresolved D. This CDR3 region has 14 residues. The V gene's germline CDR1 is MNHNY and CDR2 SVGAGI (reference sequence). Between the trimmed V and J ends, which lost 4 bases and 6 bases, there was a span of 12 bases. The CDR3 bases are TGTGCCAGCAGTTCCCCACTGGATTCCGGGGAGCTGTTTTTT. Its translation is CASSSPLDSGELFF.

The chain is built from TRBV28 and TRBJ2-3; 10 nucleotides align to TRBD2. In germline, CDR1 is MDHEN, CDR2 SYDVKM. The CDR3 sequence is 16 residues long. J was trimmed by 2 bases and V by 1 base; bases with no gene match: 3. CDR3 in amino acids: CASSLLAGGVTDTQYF. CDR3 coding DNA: TGTGCCAGCAGTTTATTAGCGGGAGGCGTCACAGATACGCAGTATTTT.

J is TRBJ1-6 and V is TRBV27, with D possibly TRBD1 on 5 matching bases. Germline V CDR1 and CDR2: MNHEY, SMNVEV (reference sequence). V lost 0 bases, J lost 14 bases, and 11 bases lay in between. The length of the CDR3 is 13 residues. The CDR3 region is CASSLSRVEALHF. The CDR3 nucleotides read TGTGCCAGCAGTTTATCCAGGGTGGAAGCCCTCCACTTT.

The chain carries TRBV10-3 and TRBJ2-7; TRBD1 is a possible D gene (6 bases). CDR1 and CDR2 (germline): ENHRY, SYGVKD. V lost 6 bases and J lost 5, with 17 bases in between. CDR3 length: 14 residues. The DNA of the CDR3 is TGTGCCATCAGGCAGGGGATTCTGGCAAACGAGCAGTACTTC. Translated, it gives CAIRQGILANEQYF.

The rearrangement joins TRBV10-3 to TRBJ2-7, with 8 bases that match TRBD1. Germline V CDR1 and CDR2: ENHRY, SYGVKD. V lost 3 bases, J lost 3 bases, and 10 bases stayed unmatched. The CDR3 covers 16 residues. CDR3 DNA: TGTGCCATCAGTGATTTTCAGGGGGCGGTTCGCTACGAGCAGTACTTC. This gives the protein CAISDFQGAVRYEQYF.

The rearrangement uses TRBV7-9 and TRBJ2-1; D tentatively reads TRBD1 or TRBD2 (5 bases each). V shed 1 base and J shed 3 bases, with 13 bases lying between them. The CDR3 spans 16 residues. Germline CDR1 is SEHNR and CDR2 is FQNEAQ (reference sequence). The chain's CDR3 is CASSLGPGTGYNEQFF. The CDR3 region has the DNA TGTGCCAGCAGCTTAGGCCCCGGGACGGGCTACAATGAGCAGTTCTTC.

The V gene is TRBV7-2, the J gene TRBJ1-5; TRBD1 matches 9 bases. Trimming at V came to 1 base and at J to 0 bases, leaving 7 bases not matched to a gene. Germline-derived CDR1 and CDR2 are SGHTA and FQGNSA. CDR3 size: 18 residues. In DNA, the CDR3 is TGTGCCAGCAGCTTAGAGGGCCGGGACAGGGCTAGCAATCAGCCCCAGCATTTT. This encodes CASSLEGRDRASNQPQHF.

CDR3 sequence: CASSPGEVYNEQFF. CDR3 coding DNA: TGTGCCAGCAGCCCCGGAGAAGTCTACAATGAGCAGTTCTTC. This rearrangement joins TRBV27 to TRBJ2-1; D is unresolved. This CDR3 has 14 residues. Trimming shortened V by 6 bases and J by 3 bases, and 12 bases separated the two germline ends. Germline CDR1 reads MNHEY; CDR2 reads SMNVEV (reference sequence).

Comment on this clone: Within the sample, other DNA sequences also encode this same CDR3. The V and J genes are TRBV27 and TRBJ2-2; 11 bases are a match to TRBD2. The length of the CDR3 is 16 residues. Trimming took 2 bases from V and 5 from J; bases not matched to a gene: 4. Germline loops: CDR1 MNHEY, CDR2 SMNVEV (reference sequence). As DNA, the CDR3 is TGTGCCAGCAGTTTACTAGCGGGAGGCGGGACCGGGGAGCTGTTTTTT. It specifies CASSLLAGGGTGELFF.

The CDR3 protein is CASSENPRISGAQHF. In DNA form, the CDR3 reads TGTGCCAGCAGTGAAAATCCGAGAATCTCAGGGGCCCAGCATTTT. The V and J genes are TRBV27 and TRBJ1-5; D perhaps matches TRBD1 (6 bases). Germline V gene data show CDR1 as MNHEY and CDR2 as SMNVEV (reference sequence). Trimming pared 5 bases from V and 11 bases from J, leaving 22 bases between. The CDR3 has 15 amino acids.